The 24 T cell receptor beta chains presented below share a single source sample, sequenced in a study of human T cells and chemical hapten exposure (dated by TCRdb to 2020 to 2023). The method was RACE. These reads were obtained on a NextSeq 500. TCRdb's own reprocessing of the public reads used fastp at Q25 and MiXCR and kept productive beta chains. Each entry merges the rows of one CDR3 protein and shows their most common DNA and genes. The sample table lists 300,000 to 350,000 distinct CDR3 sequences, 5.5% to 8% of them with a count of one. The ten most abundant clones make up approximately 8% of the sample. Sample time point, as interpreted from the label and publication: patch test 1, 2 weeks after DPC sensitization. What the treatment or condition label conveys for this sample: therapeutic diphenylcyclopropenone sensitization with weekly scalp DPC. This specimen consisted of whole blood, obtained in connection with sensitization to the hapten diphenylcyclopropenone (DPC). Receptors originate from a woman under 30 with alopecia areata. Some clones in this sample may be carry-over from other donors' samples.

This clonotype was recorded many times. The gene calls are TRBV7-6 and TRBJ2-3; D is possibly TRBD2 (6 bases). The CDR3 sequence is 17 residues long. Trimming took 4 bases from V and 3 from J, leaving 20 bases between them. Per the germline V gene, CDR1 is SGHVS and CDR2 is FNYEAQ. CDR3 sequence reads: CASSSRGGTQGTDTQYF. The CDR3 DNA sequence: TGTGCCAGCAGCTCCCGTGGGGGGACCCAAGGGACAGATACGCAGTATTTT. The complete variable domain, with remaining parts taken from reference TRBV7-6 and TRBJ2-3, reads GAGVSQSPRYKVTKRGQDVALRCDPISGHVSLYWYRQALGQGPEFLTYFNYEAQQDKSGLPNDRFSAERPEGSISTLTIQRTEQRDSAMYRCASSSRGGTQGTDTQYFGPGTRLTVL.

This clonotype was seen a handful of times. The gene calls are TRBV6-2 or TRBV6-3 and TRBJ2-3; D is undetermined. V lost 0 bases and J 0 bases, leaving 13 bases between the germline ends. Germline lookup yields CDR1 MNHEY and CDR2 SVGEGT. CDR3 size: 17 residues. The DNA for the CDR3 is TGTGCCAGCAGTTACTCGCCCTATGGCCTTAGCACAGATACGCAGTATTTT. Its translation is CASSYSPYGLSTDTQYF.

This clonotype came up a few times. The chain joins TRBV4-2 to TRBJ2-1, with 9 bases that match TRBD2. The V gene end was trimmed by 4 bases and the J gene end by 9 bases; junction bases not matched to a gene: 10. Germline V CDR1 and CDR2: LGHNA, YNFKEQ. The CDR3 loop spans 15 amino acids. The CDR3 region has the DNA TGTGCCAGCAGCCCTGTAGCGGGGGTTTTGGGTGAGCAGTTCTTC. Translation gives CASSPVAGVLGEQFF.

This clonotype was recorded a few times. CDR3 nucleotide sequence: TGTGCCAGCAGCGTACTTGGAACCGGGGAGCTGTTTTTT. Encoded protein: CASSVLGTGELFF. The rearrangement joins TRBV9 to TRBJ2-2; D remains unclear. Germline V lookup: CDR1 SGDLS, CDR2 YYNGEE. CDR3 size: 13 residues. V gave up 1 base and J gave up 5 bases, with 6 bases separating them.

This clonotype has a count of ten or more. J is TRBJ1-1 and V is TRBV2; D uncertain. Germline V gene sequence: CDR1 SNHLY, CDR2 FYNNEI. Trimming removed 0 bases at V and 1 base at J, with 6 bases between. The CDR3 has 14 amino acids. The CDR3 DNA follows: TGTGCCAGCAGTGAAGCCCTGCAGAACACTGAAGCTTTCTTT. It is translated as CASSEALQNTEAFF.

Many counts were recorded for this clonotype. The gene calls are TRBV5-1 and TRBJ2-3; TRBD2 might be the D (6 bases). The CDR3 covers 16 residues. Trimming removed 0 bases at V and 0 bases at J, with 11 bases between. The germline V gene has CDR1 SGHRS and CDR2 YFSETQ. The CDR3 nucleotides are TGCGCCAGCAGCTTGGGTGCTCGGGGGAGCACAGATACGCAGTATTTT. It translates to CASSLGARGSTDTQYF.

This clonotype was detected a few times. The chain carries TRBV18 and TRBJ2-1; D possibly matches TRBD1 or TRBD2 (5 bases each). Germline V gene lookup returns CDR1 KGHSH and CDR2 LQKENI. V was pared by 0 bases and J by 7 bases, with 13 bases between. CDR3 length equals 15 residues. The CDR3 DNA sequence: TGTGCCAGCTCACCACCTGAGGGGATGAGGAATGAGCAGTTCTTC. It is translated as CASSPPEGMRNEQFF.

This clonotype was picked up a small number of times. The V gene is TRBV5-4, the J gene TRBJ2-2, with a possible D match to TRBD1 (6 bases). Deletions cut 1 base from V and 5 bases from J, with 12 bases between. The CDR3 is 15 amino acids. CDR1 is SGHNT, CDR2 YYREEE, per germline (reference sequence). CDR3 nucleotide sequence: TGTGCCAGCAGCTTGTTCGACAGGCGGACCGGGGAGCTGTTTTTT. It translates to CASSLFDRRTGELFF. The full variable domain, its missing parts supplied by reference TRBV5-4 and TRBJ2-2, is ETGVTQSPTHLIKTRGQQVTLRCSSQSGHNTVSWYQQALGQGPQFIFQYYREEENGRGNFPPRFSGLQFPNYSSELNVNALELDDSALYLCASSLFDRRTGELFFGEGSRLTVL.

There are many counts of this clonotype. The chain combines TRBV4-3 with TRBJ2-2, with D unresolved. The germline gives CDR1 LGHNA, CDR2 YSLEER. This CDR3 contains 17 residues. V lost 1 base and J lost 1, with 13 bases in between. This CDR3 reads CASSQVYLLLNTGELFF. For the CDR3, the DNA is TGCGCCAGCAGCCAAGTTTATCTACTATTGAACACCGGGGAGCTGTTTTTT.

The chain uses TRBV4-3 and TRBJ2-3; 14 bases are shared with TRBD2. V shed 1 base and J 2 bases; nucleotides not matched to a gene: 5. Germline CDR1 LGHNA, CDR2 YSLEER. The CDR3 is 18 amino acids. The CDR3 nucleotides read TGCGCCAGCAGCCAAGGACTAGCGGGGGGGCTTAACACAGATACGCAGTATTTT. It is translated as CASSQGLAGGLNTDTQYF.

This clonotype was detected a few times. CDR3 loop: CASSLFPGTVEAFF. CDR3 nucleotides: TGTGCCAGCAGCTTATTTCCGGGTACGGTTGAAGCTTTCTTT. V is TRBV7-2 and J is TRBJ1-1; D is unresolved. V lost 2 bases and J lost 7, with 14 bases in between. Per germline, CDR1 SGHTA and CDR2 FQGNSA. The CDR3 has 14 amino acids.

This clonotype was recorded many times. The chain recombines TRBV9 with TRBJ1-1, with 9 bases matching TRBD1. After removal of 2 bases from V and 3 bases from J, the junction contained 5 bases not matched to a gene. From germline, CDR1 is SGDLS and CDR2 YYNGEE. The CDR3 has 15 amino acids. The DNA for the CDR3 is TGTGCCAGCAGCGTTGGGACAGGGCGGGACACTGAAGCTTTCTTT. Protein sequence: CASSVGTGRDTEAFF.

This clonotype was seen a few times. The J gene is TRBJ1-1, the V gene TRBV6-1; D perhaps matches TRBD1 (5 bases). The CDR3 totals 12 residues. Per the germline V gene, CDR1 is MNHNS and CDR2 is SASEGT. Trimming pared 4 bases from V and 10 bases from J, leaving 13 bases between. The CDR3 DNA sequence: TGTGCCAGCAGTGTGACAGCCGGCGGAGCTTTCTTT. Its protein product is CASSVTAGGAFF.

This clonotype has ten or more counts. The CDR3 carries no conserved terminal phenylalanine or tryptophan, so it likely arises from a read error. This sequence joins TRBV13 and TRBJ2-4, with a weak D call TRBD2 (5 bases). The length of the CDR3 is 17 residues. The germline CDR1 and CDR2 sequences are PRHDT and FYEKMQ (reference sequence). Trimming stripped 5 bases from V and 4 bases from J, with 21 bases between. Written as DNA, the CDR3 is TGTGCCAGCAGCCGAAGAGGGAGAACTACTTATAAAAACATTCAGTACTCC. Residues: CASSRRGRTTYKNIQYS.

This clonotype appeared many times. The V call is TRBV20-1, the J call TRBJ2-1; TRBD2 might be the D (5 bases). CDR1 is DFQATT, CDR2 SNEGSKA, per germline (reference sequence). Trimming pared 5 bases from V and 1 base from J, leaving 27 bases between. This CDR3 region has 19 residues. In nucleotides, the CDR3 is TGCAGTGCTCTCCCGCGTTTGGTCTGGACTGCCCCATCCTACAATGAGCAGTTCTTC. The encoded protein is CSALPRLVWTAPSYNEQFF.

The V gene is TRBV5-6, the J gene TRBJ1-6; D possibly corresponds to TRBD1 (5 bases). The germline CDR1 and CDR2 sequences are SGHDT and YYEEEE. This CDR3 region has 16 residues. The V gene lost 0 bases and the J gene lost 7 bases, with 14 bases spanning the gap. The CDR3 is CASSLARRGSNSPLHF. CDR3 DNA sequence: TGTGCCAGCAGCTTGGCAAGAAGGGGTAGCAATTCACCCCTCCACTTT.

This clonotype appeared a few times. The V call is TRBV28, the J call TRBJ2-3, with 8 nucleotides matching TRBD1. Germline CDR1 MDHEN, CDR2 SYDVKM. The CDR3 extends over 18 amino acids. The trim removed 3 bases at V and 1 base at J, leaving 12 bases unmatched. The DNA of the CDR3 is TGTGCCAGCAGTTTCGCCCGGGGCAGGGGGCTCGGCACAGATACGCAGTATTTT. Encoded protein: CASSFARGRGLGTDTQYF.

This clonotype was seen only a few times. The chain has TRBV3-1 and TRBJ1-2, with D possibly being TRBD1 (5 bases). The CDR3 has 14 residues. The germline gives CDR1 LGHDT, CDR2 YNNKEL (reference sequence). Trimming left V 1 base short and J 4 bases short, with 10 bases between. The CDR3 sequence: CASSQARGPYGYTF. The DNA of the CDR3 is TGTGCCAGCAGCCAAGCGCGGGGCCCCTATGGCTACACCTTC.

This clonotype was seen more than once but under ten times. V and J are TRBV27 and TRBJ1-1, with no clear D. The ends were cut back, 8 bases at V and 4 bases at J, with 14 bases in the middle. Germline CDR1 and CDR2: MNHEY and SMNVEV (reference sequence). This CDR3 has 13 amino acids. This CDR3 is CASCRQLCTEAFF. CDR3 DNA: TGTGCCAGCTGCCGTCAGCTTTGCACTGAAGCTTTCTTT.

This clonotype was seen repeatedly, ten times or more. The CDR3 loop is CASTPRGLAKNIQYF. The CDR3 region has the DNA TGTGCCAGCACCCCTAGGGGTTTAGCCAAAAACATTCAGTACTTC. The J gene is TRBJ2-4, the V gene TRBV12-3 or TRBV12-4; D is possibly TRBD1 (5 bases). Trimming removed 7 bases at V and 0 bases at J, with 13 bases between. CDR3 length: 15 amino acids.

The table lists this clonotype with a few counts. CDR3 amino acids: CASSMGTGSGNTIYF. The CDR3 DNA follows: TGTGCCAGCAGCATGGGGACAGGGTCTGGAAACACCATATATTTT. The chain couples TRBV7-9 to TRBJ1-3, with 9 nucleotides matching TRBD1. The CDR3 extends over 15 amino acids. Germline lookup yields CDR1 SEHNR and CDR2 FQNEAQ (reference sequence). Losses at the gene ends were 5 bases for V and 1 base for J; bases not matched to a gene: 3.

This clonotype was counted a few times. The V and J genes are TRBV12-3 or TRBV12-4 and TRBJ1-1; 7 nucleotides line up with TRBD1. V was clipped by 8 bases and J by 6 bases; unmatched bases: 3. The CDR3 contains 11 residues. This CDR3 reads CASQGEAEAFF. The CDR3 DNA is TGTGCCAGCCAGGGGGAGGCTGAAGCTTTCTTT.

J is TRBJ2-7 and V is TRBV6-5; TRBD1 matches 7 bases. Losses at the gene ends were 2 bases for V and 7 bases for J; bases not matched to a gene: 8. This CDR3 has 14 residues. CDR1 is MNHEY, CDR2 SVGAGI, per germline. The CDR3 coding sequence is TGTGCCAGCAGTTACGTTCACCGACAGGGAGAGCAGTACTTC. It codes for CASSYVHRQGEQYF.

The CDR3 is CATSRDGGAQHF. CDR3 nucleotides: TGTGCCACCAGCAGAGATGGGGGGGCCCAGCATTTT. The chain joins TRBV15 to TRBJ1-5, with a possible D match to TRBD1 (5 bases). The CDR3 is 12 amino acids. Germline V gene lookup returns CDR1 LNHNV and CDR2 YYDKDF (reference sequence). The ends were cut back, 0 bases at V and 11 bases at J, with 8 bases in the middle.